These T cell receptor beta chains were read from a single sample in a study of CD8 T cells in ankylosing spondylitis. TCRdb recomputed calls from the 5' RACE reads with MiXCR, one row per CDR3 protein. This table holds approximately 300,000 distinct CDR3 sequences, around 19% found once. Sequenced: blood, either unsorted or a sorted T cell fraction (not recorded which). The receptors stem from a male donor with ankylosing spondylitis or in good health (not recorded which). Each CDR3 is given with its conserved first and last residue. A D gene is named only where the DNA matches it firmly. Only part of the rows carry a size: once, few, many, or a class if the clone is expanded.

>TRBV29-1|TRBD1|TRBJ1-1|NA
CSVDSDRAYTEAFF
TGCAGCGTTGATTCGGACAGGGCGTACACTGAAGCTTTCTTT
>TRBV2|TRBD1|TRBJ1-5|NA
CASGTGLGQPQHF
TGTGCCAGCGGGACAGGGCTGGGTCAGCCCCAGCATTTT
>TRBV10-3|NA|TRBJ2-3|few
CAISPTETFTDTQYF
TGTGCCATCAGTCCGACAGAAACCTTCACAGATACGCAGTATTTT
>TRBV10-1|NA|TRBJ2-5|NA
CASSKGGEAQYF
TGCGCCAGCAGTAAAGGAGGGGAGGCCCAGTACTTC
>TRBV20-1|NA|TRBJ2-3|many
CSARDDLLTADTQYF
TGCAGTGCTAGAGATGATCTGCTGACCGCAGATACGCAGTATTTT
>TRBV27|TRBD1|TRBJ2-3|once
CASSLDRNPVPSTDTQYF
TGTGCCAGCAGTTTGGACAGGAACCCTGTTCCTAGCACAGATACGCAGTATTTT
>TRBV27|TRBD2|TRBJ2-2|many
CASTMGGNLAGGTGELFF
TGTGCCAGCACCATGGGGGGGAACCTTGCGGGAGGCACCGGGGAGCTGTTTTTT
>TRBV7-7|TRBD2|TRBJ2-2|NA
CASSLEASGANTGELFF
TGTGCTAGCAGCTTAGAGGCTAGCGGGGCAAACACCGGGGAGCTGTTTTTT
>TRBV12-3/TRBV12-4|TRBD2|TRBJ2-1|NA
CASSNPGLGKFEQFF
TGTGCCAGCAGTAATCCGGGACTAGGGAAATTTGAGCAGTTCTTC
>TRBV5-5|NA|TRBJ2-5|NA
CASSLWTAEETQYF
TGTGCCAGCAGCTTGTGGACTGCGGAAGAGACCCAGTACTTC
>TRBV20-1|NA|TRBJ1-6|few
CSARPMGLPLHF
TGCAGTGCTAGGCCCATGGGTCTGCCCCTCCACTTT
>TRBV28|NA|TRBJ2-3|NA
CASSLRGRGQYF
TGTGCCAGCAGTTTAAGGGGTAGGGGGCAGTATTTT
>TRBV9|NA|TRBJ2-1|NA
CASSVIRQVEQFF
TGTGCCAGCAGCGTAATCAGACAGGTCGAGCAGTTCTTC
>TRBV5-1|NA|TRBJ1-5|NA
CASSREGNQPQHF
TGCGCCAGCAGCCGAGAAGGCAATCAGCCCCAGCATTTT
>TRBV6-1|TRBD1|TRBJ2-6|NA
CASRKRQGLGGANVLTF
TGTGCCAGCAGGAAGCGACAGGGGTTGGGTGGGGCCAACGTCCTGACTTTC
>TRBV5-1|NA|TRBJ2-5|NA
CASSKGLQETQYF
TGCGCCAGCAGCAAGGGACTCCAAGAGACCCAGTACTTC
>TRBV10-2|NA|TRBJ2-1|few
CASSESLGEQFF
TGCGCCAGCAGTGAGTCCTTGGGTGAGCAGTTCTTC
>TRBV4-2|TRBD2|TRBJ2-3|NA
CASSQGTSGGTTDTQYF
TGTGCCAGCAGCCAAGGAACTAGCGGGGGGACCACAGATACGCAGTATTTT
>TRBV30|TRBD2|TRBJ2-2|NA
CAWSYSGSGTGELFF
TGTGCCTGGAGTTACAGCGGGAGCGGCACCGGGGAGCTGTTTTTT
>TRBV7-9|TRBD1|TRBJ2-2|many
CASSWDRNTGELFF
TGTGCCAGCAGCTGGGACAGGAACACCGGGGAGCTGTTTTTT
>TRBV15|NA|TRBJ1-1|NA
CATSREKGFNTEAFF
TGTGCCACCAGCAGAGAGAAGGGGTTTAACACTGAAGCTTTCTTT
>TRBV7-3|NA|TRBJ2-2|few
CASSLSAPGVTGELFF
TGTGCCAGCAGCCTAAGCGCGCCGGGCGTCACCGGGGAGCTGTTTTTT
>TRBV7-8|NA|TRBJ1-5|NA
CASSSGPSNQPQHF
TGTGCCAGCAGCTCGGGGCCTAGCAATCAGCCCCAGCATTTT
>TRBV12-3/TRBV12-4|NA|TRBJ1-5|few
CASSGRQNQPQHF
TGTGCCAGCAGTGGCAGACAGAATCAGCCCCAGCATTTT
>TRBV6-5|NA|TRBJ2-6|few
CASSYGGSSSGANVLTF
TGTGCCAGCAGTTACGGGGGGTCGAGCTCTGGGGCCAACGTCCTGACTTTC
>TRBV12-3/TRBV12-4|NA|TRBJ2-1|NA
CASRVGPSSYNEQFF
TGTGCCAGCAGGGTGGGTCCAAGCTCCTACAATGAGCAGTTCTTC
>TRBV20-1|TRBD1|TRBJ1-6|few
CSARDRSPLHF
TGCAGTGCTAGGGACAGGTCACCCCTCCACTTT
>TRBV12-3/TRBV12-4|TRBD2|TRBJ2-3|many
CASSPVLGLISADTQYF
TGTGCCAGCAGCCCCGTATTGGGACTAATCTCGGCAGATACGCAGTATTTT